These 18 T cell receptor beta chains came from one sample sequenced in a study of blood T cell repertoires in COVID-19. Clones were sequenced by immunoSEQ multiplex PCR, and TCRdb holds only the in-frame ones, with some missing. The table lists 400,000 to 450,000 clones, over 75% of them singletons. Sequencing used PBMCs or T cells enriched from blood (not recorded which). The receptor set was obtained from a man aged 30 to 39 who had recovered from COVID-19.

The sample holds a few counts of this clone. The chain has TRBV3-1 (or the pseudogene TRBV3-2) and TRBJ1-1, with D possibly matching TRBD1 (5 bases). V shed 4 bases and J shed 7 bases, with 10 bases lying between them. The CDR3 length is 12 residues. Germline V gene lookup returns CDR1 LGHDT and CDR2 YNNKEL (reference sequence). CDR3: CASSLRGLEAFF. The CDR3 coding sequence is TGTGCCAGCAGCCTCCGGGGACTTGAAGCTTTCTTT.

This clone was picked up one time. The chain is built from TRBV9 and TRBJ2-1, with TRBD2 identical over 7 bases. The germline V gene has CDR1 SGDLS and CDR2 YYNGEE. Losses at the gene ends were 4 bases for V and 5 bases for J; bases not matched to a gene: 6. The CDR3 covers 14 residues. The CDR3, as DNA: TGTGCCAGCAGCCTCGGACTAGGAGACAATGAGCAGTTCTTC. It encodes CASSLGLGDNEQFF. Full variable domain (outside the CDR3, taken from reference TRBV9 and TRBJ2-1): DSGVTQTPKHLITATGQRVTLRCSPRSGDLSVYWYQQSLDQGLQFLIQYYNGEERAKGNILERFSAQQFPDLHSELNLSSLELGDSALYFCASSLGLGDNEQFFGPGTRLTVL.

V gene TRBV28 combines with J gene TRBJ1-5; D is undetermined. V was clipped by 3 bases and J by 5 bases, with 8 bases between them. CDR1 MDHEN and CDR2 SYDVKM come from the germline V gene. The length of the CDR3 is 13 residues. The DNA of the CDR3 is TGTGCCAGCAGTTTCGTTGGCCATCAGCCCCAGCATTTT. Residues: CASSFVGHQPQHF. Full variable domain (remainder filled in from reference TRBV28 and TRBJ1-5): DVKVTQSSRYLVKRTGEKVFLECVQDMDHENMFWYRQDPGLGLRLIYFSYDVKMKEKGDIPEGYSVSREKKERFSLILESASTNQTSMYLCASSFVGHQPQHFGDGTRLSIL.

This clone was seen a few times. This chain joins TRBV29-1 and TRBJ2-1; D is uncertain. The CDR3 is 15 residues long. From germline, CDR1 is SQVTM and CDR2 ANQGSEA. V lost 6 bases and J 6 bases, leaving 21 bases between the germline ends. The CDR3 loop is CSVPNSSPNSNEQFF. In nucleotides, the CDR3 is TGCAGCGTCCCTAACAGTTCCCCTAATTCCAATGAGCAGTTCTTC.

This clone was seen a handful of times. This chain links TRBV24-1 with TRBJ2-5; TRBD1 is a possible D gene (5 bases). The ends were cut back, 4 bases at V and 5 bases at J, with 13 bases in the middle. Germline V gives CDR1 KGHDR, CDR2 SFDVKD. The CDR3 has 14 residues. The CDR3 region is CATSDRQSRETQYF. CDR3 nucleotides: TGTGCCACCAGTGACCGACAGTCCCGGGAGACCCAGTACTTC.

The chain combines TRBV18 with TRBJ1-5; D is perhaps TRBD1 (5 bases). The CDR3 spans 13 residues. V lost 7 bases to trimming and J lost 7 bases, with 14 bases between them. Germline-derived CDR1 and CDR2 are KGHSH and LQKENI. The CDR3 sequence is CASLGQEGQPQHF. The CDR3 nucleotides read TGTGCCAGCTTAGGACAAGAAGGACAGCCCCAGCATTTT. The full variable domain, its missing parts supplied by reference TRBV18 and TRBJ1-5, is NAGVMQNPRHLVRRRGQEARLRCSPMKGHSHVYWYRQLPEEGLKFMVYLQKENIIDESGMPKERFSAEFPKEGPSILRIQQVVRGDSAAYFCASLGQEGQPQHFGDGTRLSIL.

The chain has TRBV6-6 and TRBJ2-2; possibly TRBD1 for D (8 bases). The length of the CDR3 is 14 residues. In germline, CDR1 is MNHNY, CDR2 SVGAGI (reference sequence). The ends were cut back, 6 bases at V and 5 bases at J, with 13 bases in the middle. The CDR3 DNA reads as TGTGCCAGCAGCGACAGGGGAGGGACCGGGGAGCTGTTTTTT. Encoded protein: CASSDRGGTGELFF.

The V call is TRBV28, the J call TRBJ1-2, with D unresolved. The CDR3 sequence is 14 residues long. CDR1 is MDHEN and CDR2 is SYDVKM in the germline V gene. V shed 2 bases and J shed 8 bases, with 15 bases lying between them. CDR3 bases: TGTGCCAGCAGTTTACCCCTCAGTCGCTTAGGCTACACCTTC. It yields the protein CASSLPLSRLGYTF.

This rearrangement joins TRBV7-9 to TRBJ2-6; 8 nucleotides align to TRBD1. Germline CDR1 SEHNR, CDR2 FQNEAQ (reference sequence). The V gene end was trimmed by 5 bases and the J gene end by 0 bases; junction bases not matched to a gene: 3. The CDR3 has 16 residues. In DNA, the CDR3 is TGTGCCAGCAGCCTACAGGGGGACTCTGGGGCCAACGTCCTGACTTTC. This translates into CASSLQGDSGANVLTF. Filled out from reference TRBV7-9 and TRBJ2-6, the complete variable domain reads DTGVSQNPRHKITKRGQNVTFRCDPISEHNRLYWYRQTLGQGPEFLTYFQNEAQLEKSRLLSDRFSAERPKGSFSTLEIQRTEQGDSAMYLCASSLQGDSGANVLTFGAGSRLTVL.

The V call is TRBV7-2, the J call TRBJ1-2, with D unclear. The CDR3 runs 14 residues. Germline V gene sequence: CDR1 SGHTA, CDR2 FQGNSA. V dropped 5 bases and J dropped 5 bases, with 15 bases sitting between them. DNA of the CDR3: TGTGCCAGCAGCGGCGCGGATCCATTTTATGGCTACACCTTC. Its protein product is CASSGADPFYGYTF.

V is TRBV11-3 and J is TRBJ2-2, with a weak D call TRBD2 (6 bases). The germline V gene encodes CDR1 SGHNT and CDR2 YENEEA. The CDR3 covers 18 residues. The V end lost 3 bases, the J end lost 3 bases, and 20 bases lay between the germline ends. The CDR3 is CASSFGSKGRGDTGELFF. CDR3 DNA: TGTGCCAGCAGCTTTGGGTCTAAGGGGCGGGGTGACACCGGGGAGCTGTTTTTT.

The chain joins TRBV27 to TRBJ1-6, with D tentatively TRBD1 (6 bases). CDR3 length: 14 residues. V shed 6 bases and J shed 7 bases, with 13 bases lying between them. Germline CDR1 is MNHEY and CDR2 is SMNVEV (reference sequence). Written as DNA, the CDR3 is TGTGCCAGCAGACCAGGGGTGAACAATTCACCCCTCCACTTT. This sequence encodes CASRPGVNNSPLHF.

The count of this clone is one. Compared with germline, one end of the junction differs, possibly owing to a read error. The J gene is TRBJ2-1, the V gene TRBV24-1; the D gene is possibly TRBD1 (5 bases). Looked up from germline, CDR1 is KGHDR and CDR2 is SFDVKD. The CDR3 loop spans 12 amino acids. The CDR3 reads CTTSDRLREQFF. CDR3 coding DNA: TGTACCACCAGTGACAGACTGAGAGAGCAGTTCTTC.

This chain joins TRBV28 and TRBJ1-1, with a possible D match to TRBD1 (5 bases). The CDR3 has 17 residues. Trimming removed 2 bases from V and 1 base from J, with 17 bases in between. Looked up from germline, CDR1 is MDHEN and CDR2 is SYDVKM. The CDR3 protein is CASSLKGMRNRNTEAFF. The CDR3 nucleotides read TGTGCCAGCAGTTTAAAGGGGATGAGAAATCGGAACACTGAAGCTTTCTTT.

The chain combines TRBV27 with TRBJ2-1, with 11 bases that match TRBD2. This CDR3 is built from 15 residues. From germline, CDR1 is MNHEY and CDR2 SMNVEV (reference sequence). V was clipped by 7 bases and J by 6 bases; unmatched bases: 8. The CDR3 DNA reads TGTGCCAGCACCCGACTAGCGGGAAACTCCAATGAGCAGTTCTTC. Encoded protein: CASTRLAGNSNEQFF.

V usage is TRBV12-2 and J usage is TRBJ1-5; TRBD1 is the table's D call, not checked against the DNA. TRBV12-2 has pseudogene status. This CDR3 comprises 16 residues. The CDR3 sequence: CASRLGTVLSNQPQHF. As DNA, the CDR3 is TGTGCAAGTCGCTTAGGGACAGTTTTGAGCAATCAGCCCCAGCATTTT.

This chain links TRBV12-3 or TRBV12-4 with TRBJ1-2; TRBD1 aligns across 9 bases. CDR3 length: 13 amino acids. Trimming removed 3 bases from V and 6 bases from J; junction bases left unmatched: 2. This CDR3 reads CASSFGTGNGYTF. In DNA, the CDR3 is TGTGCCAGCAGTTTCGGGACAGGGAATGGCTACACCTTC.

This clone was recorded only once. The chain has TRBV19 and TRBJ2-3; the match to TRBD1 covers 7 bases. V trimming: 5 bases; J trimming: 2 bases; junction bases outside the gene matches: 13. Germline V gene lookup returns CDR1 LNHDA and CDR2 SQIVND (reference sequence). The CDR3 is 17 amino acids. This chain's CDR3 is CASSADRSLLSTDTQYF. For the CDR3, the DNA is TGTGCCAGTAGTGCGGACAGGAGCCTACTTTCCACAGATACGCAGTATTTT.